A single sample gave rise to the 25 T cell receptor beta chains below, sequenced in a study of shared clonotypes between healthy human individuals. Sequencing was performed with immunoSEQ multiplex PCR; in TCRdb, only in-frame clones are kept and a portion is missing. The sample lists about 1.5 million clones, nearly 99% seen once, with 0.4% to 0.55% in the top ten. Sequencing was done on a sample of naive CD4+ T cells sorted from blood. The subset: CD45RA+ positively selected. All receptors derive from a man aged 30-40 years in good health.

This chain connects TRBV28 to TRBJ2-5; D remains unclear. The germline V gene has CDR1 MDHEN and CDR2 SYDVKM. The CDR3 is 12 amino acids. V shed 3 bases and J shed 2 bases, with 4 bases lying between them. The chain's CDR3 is CASSFSQETQYF. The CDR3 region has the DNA TGTGCCAGCAGTTTTAGTCAAGAGACCCAGTACTTC.

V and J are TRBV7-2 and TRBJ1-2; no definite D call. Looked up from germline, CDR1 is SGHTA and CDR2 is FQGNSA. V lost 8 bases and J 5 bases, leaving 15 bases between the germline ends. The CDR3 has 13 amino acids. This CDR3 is CASGSSVPYGYTF. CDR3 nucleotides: TGTGCCAGCGGTTCTTCAGTGCCTTATGGCTACACCTTC.

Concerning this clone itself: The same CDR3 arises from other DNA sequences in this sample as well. The CDR3: CASSLGDGYTF. CDR3 DNA sequence: TGTGCCAGCAGCTTAGGGGACGGCTACACCTTC. The chain links TRBV7-9 to TRBJ1-2; tentative D call: TRBD1 (5 bases). Deletions cut 1 base from V and 8 bases from J, with 5 bases between. This CDR3 spans 11 amino acids. The germline V gene has CDR1 SEHNR and CDR2 FQNEAQ (reference sequence).

The CDR3 protein is CASSEGQGLAQYF. The CDR3 region has the DNA TGTGCCAGCAGTGAAGGACAGGGGTTGGCCCAGTACTTC. The chain recombines TRBV6-4 with TRBJ2-5, with 9 bases lining up with TRBD1. CDR3 length equals 13 residues. Germline CDR1 and CDR2: MRHNA and SNTAGT. V was clipped by 3 bases and J by 9 bases; unmatched bases: 5.

The CDR3 spells CASSSRDRDRQTSTDTQYF. The CDR3 DNA reads TGTGCCAGCAGCTCTCGGGACAGGGACAGACAAACTAGCACAGATACGCAGTATTTT. The chain has TRBV7-9 and TRBJ2-3; 9 bases agree with TRBD1. Germline assignment: CDR1 SEHNR and CDR2 FQNEAQ (reference sequence). J gave up 0 bases and V 4 bases, and 14 bases lay outside the gene matches. There are 19 residues in the CDR3. The full variable domain, in which reference TRBV7-9 and TRBJ2-3 provide the parts outside the CDR3, is DTGVSQNPRHKITKRGQNVTFRCDPISEHNRLYWYRQTLGQGPEFLTYFQNEAQLEKSRLLSDRFSAERPKGSFSTLEIQRTEQGDSAMYLCASSSRDRDRQTSTDTQYFGPGTRLTVL.

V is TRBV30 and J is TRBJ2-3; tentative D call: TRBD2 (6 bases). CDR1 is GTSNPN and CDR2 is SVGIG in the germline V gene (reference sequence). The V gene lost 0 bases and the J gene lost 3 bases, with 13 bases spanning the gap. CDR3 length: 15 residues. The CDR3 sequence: CAWSVAAGLTDTQYF. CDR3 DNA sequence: TGTGCCTGGAGTGTAGCGGCGGGACTTACAGATACGCAGTATTTT.

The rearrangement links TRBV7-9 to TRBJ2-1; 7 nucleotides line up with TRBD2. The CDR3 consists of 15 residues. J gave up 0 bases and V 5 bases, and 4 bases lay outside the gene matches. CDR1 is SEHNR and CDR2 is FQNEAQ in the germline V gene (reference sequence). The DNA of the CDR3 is TGTGCCAGCAGCCGGTGGGGGGGCTCCTACAATGAGCAGTTCTTC. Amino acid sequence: CASSRWGGSYNEQFF.

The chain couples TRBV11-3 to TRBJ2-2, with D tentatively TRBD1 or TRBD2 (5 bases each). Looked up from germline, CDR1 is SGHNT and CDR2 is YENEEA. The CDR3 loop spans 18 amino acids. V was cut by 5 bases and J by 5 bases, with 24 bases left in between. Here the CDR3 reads CASSPRGASGPRTGELFF. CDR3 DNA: TGTGCCAGCAGCCCTCGAGGGGCTTCCGGACCACGAACCGGGGAGCTGTTTTTT.

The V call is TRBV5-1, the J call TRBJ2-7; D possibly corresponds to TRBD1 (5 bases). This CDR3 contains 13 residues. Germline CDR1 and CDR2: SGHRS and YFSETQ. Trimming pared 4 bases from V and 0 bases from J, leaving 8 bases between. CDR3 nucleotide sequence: TGCGCCAGCAGCGGGGCCCTCTCCTACGAGCAGTACTTC. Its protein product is CASSGALSYEQYF.

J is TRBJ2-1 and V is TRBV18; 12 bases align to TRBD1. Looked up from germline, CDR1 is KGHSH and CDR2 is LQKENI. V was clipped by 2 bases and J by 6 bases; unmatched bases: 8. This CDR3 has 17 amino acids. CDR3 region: CASSPKKGQGAANEQFF. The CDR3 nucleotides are TGTGCCAGCTCACCAAAGAAGGGACAGGGGGCGGCCAATGAGCAGTTCTTC.

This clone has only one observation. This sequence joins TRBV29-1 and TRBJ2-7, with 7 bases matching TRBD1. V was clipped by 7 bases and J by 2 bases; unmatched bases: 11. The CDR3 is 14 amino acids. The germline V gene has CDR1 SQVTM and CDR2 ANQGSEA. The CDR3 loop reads CSAGPGTATYEQYF. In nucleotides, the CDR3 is TGCAGCGCGGGCCCGGGGACAGCAACCTACGAGCAGTACTTC.

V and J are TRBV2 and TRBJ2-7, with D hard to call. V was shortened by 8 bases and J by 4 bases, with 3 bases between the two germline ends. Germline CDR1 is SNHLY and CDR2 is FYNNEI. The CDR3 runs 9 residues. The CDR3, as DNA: TGTGCCAGCGGTTACGAGCAGTACTTC. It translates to CASGYEQYF.

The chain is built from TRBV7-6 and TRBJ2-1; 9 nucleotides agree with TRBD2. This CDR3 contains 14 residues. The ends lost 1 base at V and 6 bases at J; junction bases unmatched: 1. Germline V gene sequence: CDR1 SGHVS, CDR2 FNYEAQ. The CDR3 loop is CASSLGGRANEQFF. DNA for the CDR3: TGTGCCAGCAGCTTAGGCGGGAGGGCCAATGAGCAGTTCTTC. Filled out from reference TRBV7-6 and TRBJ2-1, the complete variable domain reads GAGVSQSPRYKVTKRGQDVALRCDPISGHVSLYWYRQALGQGPEFLTYFNYEAQQDKSGLPNDRFSAERPEGSISTLTIQRTEQRDSAMYRCASSLGGRANEQFFGPGTRLTVL.

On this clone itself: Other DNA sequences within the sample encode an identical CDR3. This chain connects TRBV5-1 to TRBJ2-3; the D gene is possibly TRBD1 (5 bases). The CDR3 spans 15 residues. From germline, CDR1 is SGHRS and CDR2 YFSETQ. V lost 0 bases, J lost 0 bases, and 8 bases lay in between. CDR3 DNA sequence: TGCGCCAGCAGCTTGGGACAGACTAGCACAGATACGCAGTATTTT. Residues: CASSLGQTSTDTQYF.

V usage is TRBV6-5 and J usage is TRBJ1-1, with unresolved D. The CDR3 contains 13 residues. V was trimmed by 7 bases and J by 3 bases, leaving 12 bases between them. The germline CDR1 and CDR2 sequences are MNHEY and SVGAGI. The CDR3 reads CASTSTRDTEAFF. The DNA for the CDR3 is TGTGCCAGCACCTCGACGAGGGACACTGAAGCTTTCTTT.

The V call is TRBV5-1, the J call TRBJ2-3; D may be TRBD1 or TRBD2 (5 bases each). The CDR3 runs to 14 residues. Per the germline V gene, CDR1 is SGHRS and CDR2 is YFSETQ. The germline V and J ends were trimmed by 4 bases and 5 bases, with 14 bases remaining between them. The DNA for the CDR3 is TGCGCCAGCAGCCTGGGACCCCCCGTAGATACGCAGTATTTT. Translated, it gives CASSLGPPVDTQYF.

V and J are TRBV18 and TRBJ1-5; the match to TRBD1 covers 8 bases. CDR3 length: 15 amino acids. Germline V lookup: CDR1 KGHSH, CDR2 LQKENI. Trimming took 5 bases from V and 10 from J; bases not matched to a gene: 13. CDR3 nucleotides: TGTGCCAGCTCATCTACAGGGGGAGAGCGTCGTCCCCAGCATTTT. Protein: CASSSTGGERRPQHF.

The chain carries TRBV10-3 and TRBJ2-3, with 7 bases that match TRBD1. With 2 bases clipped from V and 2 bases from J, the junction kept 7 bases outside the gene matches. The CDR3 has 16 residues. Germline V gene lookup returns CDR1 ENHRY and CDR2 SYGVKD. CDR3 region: CAISEVGTENTDTQYF. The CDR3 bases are TGTGCCATCAGTGAGGTCGGGACAGAAAACACAGATACGCAGTATTTT.

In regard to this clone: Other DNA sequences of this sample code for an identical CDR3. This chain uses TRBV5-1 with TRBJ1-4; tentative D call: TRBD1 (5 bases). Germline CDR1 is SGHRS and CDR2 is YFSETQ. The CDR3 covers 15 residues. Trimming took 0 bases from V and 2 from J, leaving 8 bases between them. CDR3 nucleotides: TGCGCCAGCAGCTTGGTGGCAGGGACTAATGAAAAACTGTTTTTT. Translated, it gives CASSLVAGTNEKLFF. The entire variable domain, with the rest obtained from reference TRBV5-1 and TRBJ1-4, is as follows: KAGVTQTPRYLIKTRGQQVTLSCSPISGHRSVSWYQQTPGQGLQFLFEYFSETQRNKGNFPGRFSGRQFSNSRSEMNVSTLELGDSALYLCASSLVAGTNEKLFFGSGTQLSVL.

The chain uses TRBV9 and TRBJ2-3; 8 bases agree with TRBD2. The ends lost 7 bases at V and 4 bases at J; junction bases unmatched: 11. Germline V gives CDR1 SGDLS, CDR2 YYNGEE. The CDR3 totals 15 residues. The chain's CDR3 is CASVRGTSSSDTQYF. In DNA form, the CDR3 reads TGTGCCAGCGTGAGGGGGACTAGTTCTTCAGATACGCAGTATTTT.

CDR3 nucleotides: TGTGCCATCAGTGTCGGGCCGGCCACCTACGAGCAGTACTTC. Translation: CAISVGPATYEQYF. The chain joins TRBV10-3 to TRBJ2-7; unclear D gene. CDR3 length: 14 amino acids. Trimming cost V 4 bases and J 2 bases, with 12 bases left between them. CDR1 and CDR2 (germline): ENHRY, SYGVKD.

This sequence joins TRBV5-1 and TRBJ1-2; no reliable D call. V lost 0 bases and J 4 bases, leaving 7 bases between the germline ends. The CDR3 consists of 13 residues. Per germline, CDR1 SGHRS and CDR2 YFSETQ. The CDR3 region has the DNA TGCGCCAGCAGCTTGGTAACAAGCTATGGCTACACCTTC. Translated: CASSLVTSYGYTF.

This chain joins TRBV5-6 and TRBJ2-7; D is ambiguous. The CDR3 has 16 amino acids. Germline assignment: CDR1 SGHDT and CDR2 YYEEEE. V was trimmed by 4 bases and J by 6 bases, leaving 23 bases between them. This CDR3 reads CASSPSPVAAQAEQYF. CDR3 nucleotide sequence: TGTGCCAGCAGCCCCTCCCCCGTGGCCGCACAAGCCGAGCAGTACTTC.

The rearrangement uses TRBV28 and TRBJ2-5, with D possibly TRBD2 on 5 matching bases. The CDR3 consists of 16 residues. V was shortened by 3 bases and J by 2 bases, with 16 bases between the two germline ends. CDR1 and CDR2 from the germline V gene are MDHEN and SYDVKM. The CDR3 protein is CASSFPKGVGQETQYF. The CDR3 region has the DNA TGTGCCAGCAGTTTCCCAAAGGGAGTGGGGCAAGAGACCCAGTACTTC.

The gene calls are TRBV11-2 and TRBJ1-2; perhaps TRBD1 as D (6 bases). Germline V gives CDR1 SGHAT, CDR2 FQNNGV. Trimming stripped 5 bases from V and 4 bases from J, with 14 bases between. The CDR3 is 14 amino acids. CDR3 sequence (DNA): TGTGCCAGCAGCCACGGGGAACAGGGCTATGGCTACACCTTC. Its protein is CASSHGEQGYGYTF.